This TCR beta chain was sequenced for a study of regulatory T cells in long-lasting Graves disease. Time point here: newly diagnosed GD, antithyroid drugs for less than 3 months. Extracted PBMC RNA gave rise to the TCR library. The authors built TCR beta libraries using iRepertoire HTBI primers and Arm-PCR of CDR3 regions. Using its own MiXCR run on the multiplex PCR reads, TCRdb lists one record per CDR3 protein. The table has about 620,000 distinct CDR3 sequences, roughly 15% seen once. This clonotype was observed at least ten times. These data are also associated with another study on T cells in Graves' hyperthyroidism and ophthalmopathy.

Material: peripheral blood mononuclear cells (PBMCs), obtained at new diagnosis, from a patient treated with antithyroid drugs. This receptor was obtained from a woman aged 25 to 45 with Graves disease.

CDR3 sequence: CASSDTGGTQYF. The CDR3 DNA is TGTGCCAGCAGCGACACAGGGGGTACGCAGTATTTT. J is TRBJ2-3 and V is TRBV11-1; TRBD1 aligns across 8 bases. V trimming: 5 bases; J trimming: 8 bases; junction bases outside the gene matches: 3. Per the germline V gene, CDR1 is SGHAT and CDR2 is FQDESV (reference sequence). The CDR3 loop spans 12 amino acids.